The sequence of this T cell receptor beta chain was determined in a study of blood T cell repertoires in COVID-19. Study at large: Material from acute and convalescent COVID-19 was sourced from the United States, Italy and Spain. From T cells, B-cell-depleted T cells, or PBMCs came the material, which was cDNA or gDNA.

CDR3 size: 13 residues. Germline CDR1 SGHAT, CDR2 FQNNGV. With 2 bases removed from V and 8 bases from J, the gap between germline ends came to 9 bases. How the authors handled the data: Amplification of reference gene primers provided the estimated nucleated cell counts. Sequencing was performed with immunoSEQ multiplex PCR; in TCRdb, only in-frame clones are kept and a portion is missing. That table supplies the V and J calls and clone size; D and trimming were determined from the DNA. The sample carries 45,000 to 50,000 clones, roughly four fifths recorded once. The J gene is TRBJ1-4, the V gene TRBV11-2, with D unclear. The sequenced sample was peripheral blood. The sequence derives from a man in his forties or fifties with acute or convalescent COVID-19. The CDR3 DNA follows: TGTGCCAGCAGCTTACGGTGGTCCGAAAAACTGTTTTTT. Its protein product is CASSLRWSEKLFF.